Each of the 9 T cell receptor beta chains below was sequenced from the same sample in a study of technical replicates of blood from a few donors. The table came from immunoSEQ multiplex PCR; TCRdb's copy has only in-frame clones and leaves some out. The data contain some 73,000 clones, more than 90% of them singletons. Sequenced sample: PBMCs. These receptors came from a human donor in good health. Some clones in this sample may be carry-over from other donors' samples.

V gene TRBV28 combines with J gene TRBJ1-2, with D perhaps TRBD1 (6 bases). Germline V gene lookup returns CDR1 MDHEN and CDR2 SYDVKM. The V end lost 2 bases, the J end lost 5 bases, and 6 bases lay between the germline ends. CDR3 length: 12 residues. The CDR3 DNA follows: TGTGCCAGCAGTTTAGGACAGTATGGCTACACCTTC. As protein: CASSLGQYGYTF.

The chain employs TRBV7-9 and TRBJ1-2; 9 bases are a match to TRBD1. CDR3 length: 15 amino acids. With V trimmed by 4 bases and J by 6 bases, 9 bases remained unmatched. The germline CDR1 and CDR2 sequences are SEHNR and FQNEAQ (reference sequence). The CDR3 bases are TGTGCCAGCAGCTCCGTACAGGGGGCCATCCATGGCTACACCTTC. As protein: CASSSVQGAIHGYTF.

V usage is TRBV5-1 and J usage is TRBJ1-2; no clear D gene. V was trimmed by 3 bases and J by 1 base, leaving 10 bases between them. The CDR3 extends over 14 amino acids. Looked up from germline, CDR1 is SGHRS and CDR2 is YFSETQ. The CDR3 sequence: CASSSDGLNYGYTF. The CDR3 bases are TGCGCCAGCAGCTCGGACGGACTTAACTATGGCTACACCTTC.

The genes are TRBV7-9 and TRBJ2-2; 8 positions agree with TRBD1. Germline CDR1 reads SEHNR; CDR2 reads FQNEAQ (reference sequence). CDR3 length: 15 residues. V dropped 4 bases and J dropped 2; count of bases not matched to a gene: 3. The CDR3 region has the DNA TGTGCCAGCAGCTGGACAGGGCCCAACACCGGGGAGCTGTTTTTT. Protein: CASSWTGPNTGELFF.

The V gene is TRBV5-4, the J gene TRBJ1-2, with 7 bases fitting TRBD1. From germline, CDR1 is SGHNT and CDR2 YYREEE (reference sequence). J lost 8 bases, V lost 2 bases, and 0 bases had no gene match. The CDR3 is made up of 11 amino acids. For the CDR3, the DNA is TGTGCCAGCAGCTTCAGGGGGGGCTACACCTTC. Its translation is CASSFRGGYTF.

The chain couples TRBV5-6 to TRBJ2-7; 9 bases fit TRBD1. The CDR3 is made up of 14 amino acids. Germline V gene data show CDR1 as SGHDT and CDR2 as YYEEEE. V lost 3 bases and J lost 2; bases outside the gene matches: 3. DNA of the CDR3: TGTGCCAGCAGCTGGGGGACAGGGACCTACGAGCAGTACTTC. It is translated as CASSWGTGTYEQYF. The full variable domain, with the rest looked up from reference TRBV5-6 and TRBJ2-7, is DAGVTQSPTHLIKTRGQQVTLRCSPKSGHDTVSWYQQALGQGPQFIFQYYEEEERQRGNFPDRFSGHQFPNYSSELNVNALLLGDSALYLCASSWGTGTYEQYFGPGTRLTVT.

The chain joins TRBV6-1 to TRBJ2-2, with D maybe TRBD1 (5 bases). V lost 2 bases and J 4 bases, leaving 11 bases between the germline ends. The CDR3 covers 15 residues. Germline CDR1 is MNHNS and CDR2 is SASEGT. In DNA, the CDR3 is TGTGCCAGCAGTGAATCTGAAGGGGCCACCGGGGAGCTGTTTTTT. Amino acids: CASSESEGATGELFF.

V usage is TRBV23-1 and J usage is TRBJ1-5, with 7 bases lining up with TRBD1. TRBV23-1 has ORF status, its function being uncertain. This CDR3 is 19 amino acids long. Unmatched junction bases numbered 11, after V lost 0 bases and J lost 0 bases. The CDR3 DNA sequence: TGCGCCAGCAGTCAATCGGGGCCGGACAGGACTTATAGCAATCAGCCCCAGCATTTT. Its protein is CASSQSGPDRTYSNQPQHF.

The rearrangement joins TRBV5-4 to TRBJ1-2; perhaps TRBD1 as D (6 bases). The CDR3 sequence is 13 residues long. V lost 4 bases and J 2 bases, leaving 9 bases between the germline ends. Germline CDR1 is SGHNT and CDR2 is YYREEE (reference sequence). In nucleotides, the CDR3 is TGTGCCAGCAGCGTGGACAGCAACTATGGCTACACCTTC. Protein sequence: CASSVDSNYGYTF.